Following are 20 T cell receptor beta chains from one sample sequenced in a study of PD-1 blockade in classical Hodgkin lymphoma (dated by TCRdb to the early 2020s). Library method: the immunoSEQ multiplex PCR assay. The source is immuneACCESS, and TCRdb retained only in-frame sequences with V and J called. Part of the clones is not carried over; for the studies checked, unresolved V genes explain less than half of this, and the remainder is unexplained. This sample is represented by about 27,000 clones; just over 85% of them were singletons. The top ten hold roughly 6.3% of the sample. Read against the paper, the sample's time point label means: cycle 1 day 1 (C1D1), immediately before nivolumab initiation. All trial patients had relapsed after autologous stem cell transplantation, with cohorts A, B and C differing in prior brentuximab vedotin exposure. Magnetic negative selection with a Miltenyi CD8+ T cell isolation kit was used to purify CD8+ T cells from thawed PBMCs.

Source: CD8+ T cells from blood, taken at baseline. The receptors derive from a human donor with classical Hodgkin lymphoma.

The chain uses TRBV5-6 and TRBJ2-1; 7 positions agree with TRBD2. Germline trimming cut 4 bases from V and 9 bases from J; bases unmatched to any gene: 13. This CDR3 is built from 15 residues. Germline V gene data show CDR1 as SGHDT and CDR2 as YYEEEE. The CDR3 DNA reads TGTGCCAGCAGCCCGGGACTAACCGGCGAAGTTGAGCAGTTCTTC. Translated, it gives CASSPGLTGEVEQFF.

The V call is TRBV27, the J call TRBJ2-3; D may be TRBD1 (6 bases). The CDR3 is 15 residues long. With 4 bases removed from V and 0 bases from J, the gap between germline ends came to 11 bases. CDR1 MNHEY and CDR2 SMNVEV come from the germline V gene (reference sequence). CDR3 in DNA: TGTGCCAGCAGTTCAGGGGTTATGAGCACAGATACGCAGTATTTT. Amino acid sequence: CASSSGVMSTDTQYF.

The rearrangement joins TRBV11-2 to TRBJ2-5; perhaps TRBD2 as D (5 bases). This CDR3 contains 15 residues. The germline CDR1 and CDR2 sequences are SGHAT and FQNNGV. V lost 5 bases and J 0 bases, leaving 13 bases between the germline ends. For the CDR3, the DNA is TGTGCCAGCAGCAATAGCGTTACAAACCAAGAGACCCAGTACTTC. It specifies CASSNSVTNQETQYF.

V gene TRBV28 combines with J gene TRBJ2-1; TRBD1 might be the D (5 bases). Germline CDR1 and CDR2: MDHEN and SYDVKM. The V end lost 6 bases, the J end lost 6 bases, and 15 bases lay between the germline ends. The CDR3 spans 14 residues. This chain's CDR3 is CASRLRGPGNEQFF. The CDR3 DNA reads as TGTGCCAGCAGACTTAGGGGCCCGGGCAATGAGCAGTTCTTC. The entire variable domain, with the rest obtained from reference TRBV28 and TRBJ2-1, is as follows: DVKVTQSSRYLVKRTGEKVFLECVQDMDHENMFWYRQDPGLGLRLIYFSYDVKMKEKGDIPEGYSVSREKKERFSLILESASTNQTSMYLCASRLRGPGNEQFFGPGTRLTVL.

The chain links TRBV27 to TRBJ2-3, with unresolved D. Trimming took 6 bases from V and 4 from J, leaving 11 bases between them. The CDR3 runs to 13 residues. From germline, CDR1 is MNHEY and CDR2 SMNVEV (reference sequence). CDR3 DNA sequence: TGTGCCAGCAGGGATCTTTTGTCAGATACGCAGTATTTT. Its protein product is CASRDLLSDTQYF.

The chain is built from TRBV27 and TRBJ2-3, with 8 nucleotides matching TRBD2. With V trimmed by 10 bases and J by 3 bases, 3 bases remained unmatched. Looked up from germline, CDR1 is MNHEY and CDR2 is SMNVEV (reference sequence). The CDR3 runs to 12 residues. This chain's CDR3 is CATSGRTDTQYF. The CDR3 DNA follows: TGTGCCACAAGCGGGAGAACAGATACGCAGTATTTT.

This clone was detected once. This chain uses TRBV25-1 with TRBJ1-1, with 9 positions matching TRBD1. This CDR3 region has 17 residues. Trimming removed 2 bases from V and 0 bases from J; junction bases left unmatched: 7. Germline CDR1 and CDR2: MGHDK and SYGVNS. For the CDR3, the DNA is TGTGCCAGCAGTGAACCCCGGACAGGGGCGTTGAACACTGAAGCTTTCTTT. It encodes CASSEPRTGALNTEAFF.

The chain has TRBV5-1 and TRBJ2-7; 14 nucleotides align to TRBD2. J gave up 5 bases and V 0 bases, and 7 bases lay outside the gene matches. The CDR3 runs 17 residues. Germline CDR1 and CDR2: SGHRS and YFSETQ. The CDR3 is CASSLGPPGLAGDEQYF. The CDR3 DNA follows: TGCGCCAGCAGCTTGGGGCCTCCGGGACTAGCGGGAGACGAGCAGTACTTC.

The genes are TRBV6-5 and TRBJ2-7, with unresolved D. Germline assignment: CDR1 MNHEY and CDR2 SVGAGI. There are 13 residues in the CDR3. V lost 1 base and J lost 5, with 9 bases in between. CDR3 nucleotides: TGTGCCAGCAGTTACTTGATGCGCCACGAGCAGTACTTC. This encodes CASSYLMRHEQYF.

CDR3 in amino acids: CASSVGGTGGTEAFF. CDR3 in DNA: TGTGCCAGCAGCGTAGGTGGGACAGGGGGGACTGAAGCTTTCTTT. This rearrangement joins TRBV9 to TRBJ1-1; 11 positions agree with TRBD1. The J segment lost 5 bases and the V segment lost 0 bases, leaving 3 bases of the junction unmatched. The length of the CDR3 is 15 residues. From germline, CDR1 is SGDLS and CDR2 YYNGEE.

The chain uses TRBV13 and TRBJ2-4, with 12 bases fitting TRBD1. V was clipped by 4 bases and J by 7 bases; unmatched bases: 8. The CDR3 extends over 16 amino acids. The germline CDR1 and CDR2 sequences are PRHDT and FYEKMQ (reference sequence). The CDR3 coding sequence is TGTGCCAGCAGCTCTCCCGGGACAGGGGGCAGTAACATTCAGTACTTC. Translated, it gives CASSSPGTGGSNIQYF.

The CDR3 nucleotides are TGTGCCAGCAGCCAAGTTTTCCGGGGCTCTGGAAACACCATATATTTT. Residues: CASSQVFRGSGNTIYF. The genes are TRBV14 and TRBJ1-3, with no clear D. The CDR3 contains 16 residues. CDR1 is SGHDN and CDR2 is FVKESK in the germline V gene. V gave up 1 base and J gave up 0 bases, with 10 bases separating them.

The chain joins TRBV19 to TRBJ2-7; 7 positions match TRBD1. The CDR3 is made up of 15 amino acids. V was clipped by 2 bases and J by 3 bases; unmatched bases: 7. The germline CDR1 and CDR2 sequences are LNHDA and SQIVND (reference sequence). CDR3 coding DNA: TGTGCCAGTAGTATACGCCGGGACAGTCTCTACGAGCAGTACTTC. Residues: CASSIRRDSLYEQYF.

The V gene is TRBV27, the J gene TRBJ1-4; 8 positions match TRBD1. CDR3 length equals 15 residues. V gave up 2 bases and J gave up 8 bases; unmatched junction bases: 7. Looked up from germline, CDR1 is MNHEY and CDR2 is SMNVEV (reference sequence). The CDR3 protein is CASSLRTGRGEKLFF. DNA for the CDR3: TGTGCCAGCAGTTTAAGGACAGGGCGCGGGGAAAAACTGTTTTTT.

The V and J genes are TRBV5-4 and TRBJ2-1; D is uncertain. V lost 4 bases and J 3 bases, leaving 8 bases between the germline ends. The CDR3 consists of 13 residues. Germline V lookup: CDR1 SGHNT, CDR2 YYREEE (reference sequence). CDR3 loop: CASSTNDYNEQFF. For the CDR3, the DNA is TGTGCCAGCAGCACAAACGACTACAATGAGCAGTTCTTC. The complete variable domain, with remaining parts taken from reference TRBV5-4 and TRBJ2-1, reads ETGVTQSPTHLIKTRGQQVTLRCSSQSGHNTVSWYQQALGQGPQFIFQYYREEENGRGNFPPRFSGLQFPNYSSELNVNALELDDSALYLCASSTNDYNEQFFGPGTRLTVL.

The V gene is TRBV5-5, the J gene TRBJ2-7; unclear D gene. The CDR3 spans 14 residues. Trimming removed 5 bases from V and 7 bases from J, with 19 bases in between. CDR1 is SGHKS and CDR2 is YYEKEE in the germline V gene (reference sequence). The CDR3: CASSPLELLREQYF. Written as DNA, the CDR3 is TGTGCCAGCAGTCCTTTAGAGCTTTTGCGTGAGCAGTACTTC.

The chain employs TRBV5-1 and TRBJ2-7, with D perhaps TRBD1 or TRBD2 (7 bases each). Germline CDR1 and CDR2: SGHRS and YFSETQ. Trimming pared 5 bases from V and 7 bases from J, leaving 22 bases between. This CDR3 region has 15 residues. CDR3 loop: CASSPGGEGAREQYF. CDR3 DNA sequence: TGCGCCAGCAGTCCTGGTGGGGAGGGGGCGCGTGAGCAGTACTTC.

The chain uses TRBV7-2 and TRBJ2-7, with a weak D call TRBD2 (5 bases). V was cut by 1 base and J by 3 bases, with 7 bases left in between. Per germline, CDR1 SGHTA and CDR2 FQGNSA. The CDR3 has 13 residues. The CDR3 is CASSLVDFYEQYF. As DNA, the CDR3 is TGTGCCAGCAGCTTAGTGGACTTCTACGAGCAGTACTTC.

The gene calls are TRBV2 and TRBJ2-2; D possibly corresponds to TRBD1 (6 bases). The CDR3 has 12 residues. Germline loops: CDR1 SNHLY, CDR2 FYNNEI. Trimming cost V 8 bases and J 8 bases, with 12 bases left between them. DNA of the CDR3: TGTGCCAGCCCTTCCACAGGGGGGGAGCTGTTTTTT. This encodes CASPSTGGELFF.

J is TRBJ2-7 and V is TRBV30; TRBD2 matches at 12 bases. V lost 6 bases to trimming and J lost 6 bases; unmatched junction nucleotides: 3. In germline, CDR1 is GTSNPN, CDR2 SVGIG (reference sequence). The CDR3 sequence is 12 residues long. The CDR3 loop is CACLTSGSEQYF. Here the CDR3 DNA reads TGTGCCTGCCTGACTAGCGGGAGCGAGCAGTACTTC.